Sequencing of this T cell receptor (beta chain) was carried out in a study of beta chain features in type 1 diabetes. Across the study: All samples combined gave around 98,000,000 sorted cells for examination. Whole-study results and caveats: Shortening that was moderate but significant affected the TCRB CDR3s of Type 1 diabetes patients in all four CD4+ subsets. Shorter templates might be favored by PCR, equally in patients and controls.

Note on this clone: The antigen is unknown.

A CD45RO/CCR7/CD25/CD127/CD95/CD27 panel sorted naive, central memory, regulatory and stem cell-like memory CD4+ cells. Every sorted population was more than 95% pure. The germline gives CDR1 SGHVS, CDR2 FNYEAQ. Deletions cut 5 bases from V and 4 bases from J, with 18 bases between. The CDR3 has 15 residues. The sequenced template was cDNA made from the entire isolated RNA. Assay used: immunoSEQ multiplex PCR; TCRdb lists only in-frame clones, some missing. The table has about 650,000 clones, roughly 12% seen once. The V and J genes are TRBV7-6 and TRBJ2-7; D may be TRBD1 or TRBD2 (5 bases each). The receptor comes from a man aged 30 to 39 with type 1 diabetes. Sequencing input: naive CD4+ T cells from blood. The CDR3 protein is CASSTSRDPPYEQYF. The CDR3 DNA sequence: TGTGCCAGCAGCACCTCCCGGGACCCGCCGTACGAGCAGTACTTC.